This TCR beta chain stems from a study of T cell responses to AZD1222 COVID-19 vaccine. The method was immunoSEQ multiplex PCR; TCRdb's version includes in-frame clones alone and lacks a portion of them. This sample has 69,000 or so clones, with 88% found just once. CDR3 length equals 16 residues. The J segment lost 1 base and the V segment lost 5 bases, leaving 4 bases of the junction unmatched. Germline V gives CDR1 SSHAT, CDR2 FNYEAQ (reference sequence). This TCR was recovered from an adult who received the MenACWY meningococcal vaccine as a control. The V and J genes are TRBV7-7 and TRBJ2-5; 13 nucleotides match TRBD2. The sequenced sample was peripheral blood, obtained 28 days after the second dose of the MenACWY control vaccine. The CDR3 is CASSTGTSGAQETQYF. The CDR3 region has the DNA TGTGCCAGCAGCACAGGGACTAGCGGGGCCCAAGAGACCCAGTACTTC.